This passage covers 18 T cell receptor beta chains from one sample sequenced in a study of tumor-infiltrating lymphocytes in localized non-small cell lung cancer. TCRdb's copy holds only in-frame clones and misses some; the assay was immunoSEQ multiplex PCR. The sample lists thousands of clones; around three fifths were seen once. Material for sequencing was uninvolved lung tissue not adjacent to the tumor. Every receptor here comes from a human donor with non-small cell lung cancer.

There are a few counts of this clone. The V and J genes are TRBV6-5 and TRBJ1-1; 7 nucleotides match TRBD1. This CDR3 region has 15 residues. Germline V lookup: CDR1 MNHEY, CDR2 SVGAGI. After removal of 2 bases from V and 4 bases from J, the junction contained 7 bases not matched to a gene. CDR3: CASSYRGQPPTEAFF. Here the CDR3 DNA reads TGTGCCAGCAGTTACAGGGGGCAGCCTCCCACTGAAGCTTTCTTT.

This clone was counted only a few times. The chain is built from TRBV5-1 and TRBJ2-7, with D perhaps matching TRBD1 (7 bases). Germline CDR1 reads SGHRS; CDR2 reads YFSETQ. The CDR3 totals 15 residues. Trimming removed 6 bases at V and 6 bases at J, with 22 bases between. This chain's CDR3 is CASTLDRSRRGEQYF. The CDR3 nucleotides are TGCGCCAGCACCCTGGACAGGTCCAGGAGGGGCGAGCAGTACTTC.

V and J are TRBV11-3 and TRBJ1-5; maybe TRBD1 (5 bases). The CDR3 runs 16 residues. Per the germline V gene, CDR1 is SGHNT and CDR2 is YENEEA. V was shortened by 5 bases and J by 9 bases, with 23 bases between the two germline ends. Here the CDR3 DNA reads TGTGCCAGCAGCACCTCCCAGGGTTCTTCGATACGGCCCCAGCATTTT. Amino acids: CASSTSQGSSIRPQHF.

The gene calls are TRBV11-3 and TRBJ1-1, with D perhaps TRBD1 (5 bases). The CDR3 runs 13 residues. Germline V gives CDR1 SGHNT, CDR2 YENEEA. Trimming took off 2 bases at V and 1 base at J, with 5 bases between the two ends. The CDR3 loop reads CASSLQGNTEAFF. DNA of the CDR3: TGTGCCAGCAGCTTACAGGGGAACACTGAAGCTTTCTTT.

This clone was found a few times. This CDR3 reads CASSWIATNEKLFF. The CDR3 DNA reads TGTGCCAGCAGCTGGATTGCAACTAATGAAAAACTGTTTTTT. The chain joins TRBV4-2 to TRBJ1-4, with unresolved D. Between the trimmed V and J ends, which lost 5 bases and 0 bases, there was a span of 7 bases. Germline values: CDR1 LGHNA, CDR2 YNFKEQ. This CDR3 contains 14 residues.

V usage is TRBV5-4 and J usage is TRBJ1-1; TRBD1 is a possible D gene (6 bases). Germline V CDR1 and CDR2: SGHNT, YYREEE (reference sequence). V lost 7 bases and J 0 bases, leaving 16 bases between the germline ends. CDR3 size: 15 residues. The CDR3: CASGSRDTLNTEAFF. Written as DNA, the CDR3 is TGTGCCAGCGGTTCCCGGGACACCTTGAACACTGAAGCTTTCTTT.

The chain carries TRBV7-2 and TRBJ1-6, with TRBD1 as a possible D gene (6 bases). The CDR3 is 14 residues long. Germline V gene sequence: CDR1 SGHTA, CDR2 FQGNSA. V gave up 3 bases and J gave up 7 bases, with 10 bases separating them. CDR3 amino acids: CASSLEGTNSPLHF. DNA for the CDR3: TGTGCCAGCAGCTTGGAGGGGACAAATTCACCCCTCCACTTT.

The chain is built from TRBV4-3 and TRBJ2-1; no firm D call. CDR3 size: 14 residues. Trimming removed 1 base from V and 0 bases from J, with 4 bases in between. CDR1 is LGHNA and CDR2 is YSLEER in the germline V gene. The CDR3 DNA sequence: TGCGCCAGCAGCCAAGGGGTCTCCTACAATGAGCAGTTCTTC. Protein sequence: CASSQGVSYNEQFF.

The chain joins TRBV14 to TRBJ1-2; D is possibly TRBD1 (6 bases). Germline CDR1 and CDR2: SGHDN and FVKESK. V was cut by 0 bases and J by 6 bases, with 17 bases left in between. The CDR3 spans 16 residues. The CDR3 loop is CASSQEARGGVDGYTF. CDR3 DNA: TGTGCCAGCAGCCAAGAGGCTCGCGGGGGCGTCGATGGCTACACCTTC.

This clone qualifies as medium-sized. The chain combines TRBV7-8 with TRBJ2-7, with TRBD2 matching over 11 bases. CDR1 and CDR2 (germline): SGHVS, FQNEAQ. V dropped 6 bases and J dropped 3; count of bases not matched to a gene: 7. The CDR3 runs to 15 residues. The CDR3 here is CASSFRLAGSYEQYF. The CDR3 DNA sequence: TGTGCCAGCAGTTTCAGACTAGCGGGGAGCTACGAGCAGTACTTC. The full variable domain, in which reference TRBV7-8 and TRBJ2-7 provide the parts outside the CDR3, is GAGVSQSPRYKVAKRGQDVALRCDPISGHVSLFWYQQALGQGPEFLTYFQNEAQLDKSGLPSDRFFAERPEGSVSTLKIQRTQQEDSAVYLCASSFRLAGSYEQYFGPGTRLTVT.

The CDR3 DNA reads as TGTGCCAGCAGCTTCGGTCCCGAGTATGGCTACACCTTC. The encoded protein is CASSFGPEYGYTF. V and J are TRBV7-2 and TRBJ1-2; no reliable D call. Germline V gives CDR1 SGHTA, CDR2 FQGNSA. Trimming took 3 bases from V and 5 from J, leaving 10 bases between them. The CDR3 loop spans 13 amino acids.

Judged by abundance, this clone is medium-sized. V and J are TRBV7-7 and TRBJ2-7; 10 positions match TRBD1. V lost 5 bases to trimming and J lost 2 bases; unmatched junction nucleotides: 3. CDR3 length: 14 amino acids. CDR1 SSHAT and CDR2 FNYEAQ come from the germline V gene (reference sequence). CDR3 nucleotide sequence: TGTGCCAGCAGCCGTGGACAGGGGGCCTACGAGCAGTACTTC. Residues: CASSRGQGAYEQYF.

The chain employs TRBV6-5 and TRBJ1-5, with D unresolved. The germline V and J ends were trimmed by 5 bases and 3 bases, with 8 bases remaining between them. In germline, CDR1 is MNHEY, CDR2 SVGAGI. This CDR3 is built from 13 residues. The CDR3: CASSLQSNQPQHF. CDR3 coding DNA: TGTGCCAGCAGTCTACAATCCAATCAGCCCCAGCATTTT.

This chain uses TRBV7-6 with TRBJ2-7; D is possibly TRBD1 or TRBD2 (5 bases each). The germline CDR1 and CDR2 sequences are SGHVS and FNYEAQ. Trimming removed 5 bases at V and 0 bases at J, with 5 bases between. The CDR3 extends over 12 amino acids. In nucleotides, the CDR3 is TGTGCCAGCAGCGGGGGCTCCTACGAGCAGTACTTC. It translates to CASSGGSYEQYF.

V and J are TRBV15 and TRBJ2-5, with D unclear. Germline lookup yields CDR1 LNHNV and CDR2 YYDKDF (reference sequence). With 0 bases removed from V and 1 base from J, the gap between germline ends came to 9 bases. The CDR3 runs to 15 residues. CDR3 nucleotide sequence: TGTGCCACCAGCAGAGATTCCAGCTCCCAAGAGACCCAGTACTTC. Its translation is CATSRDSSSQETQYF.

The chain has TRBV5-4 and TRBJ2-7; no clear D. V lost 4 bases, J lost 0 bases, and 11 bases lay in between. This CDR3 is 14 amino acids long. Looked up from germline, CDR1 is SGHNT and CDR2 is YYREEE (reference sequence). CDR3 bases: TGTGCCAGCAGCCCGCGGCAAGGCTCCTACGAGCAGTACTTC. As protein: CASSPRQGSYEQYF.

The CDR3 here is CASSLRQPNKETQYF. The CDR3 nucleotides are TGCGCCAGCAGCTTGAGACAGCCCAATAAAGAGACCCAGTACTTC. This sequence joins TRBV5-1 and TRBJ2-5, with D perhaps TRBD1 (5 bases). With 1 base removed from V and 3 bases from J, the gap between germline ends came to 13 bases. The CDR3 extends over 15 amino acids. Germline CDR1 and CDR2: SGHRS and YFSETQ. The whole variable domain, filled in from reference TRBV5-1 and TRBJ2-5, reads KAGVTQTPRYLIKTRGQQVTLSCSPISGHRSVSWYQQTPGQGLQFLFEYFSETQRNKGNFPGRFSGRQFSNSRSEMNVSTLELGDSALYLCASSLRQPNKETQYFGPGTRLLVL.

The gene calls are TRBV6-6 and TRBJ1-5, with D possibly TRBD1 on 5 matching bases. Per the germline V gene, CDR1 is MNHNY and CDR2 is SVGAGI (reference sequence). Trimming left V 4 bases short and J 4 bases short, with 8 bases between. The CDR3 extends over 13 amino acids. Written as DNA, the CDR3 is TGTGCCAGCAGTTCCAGGGTTAATCAGCCCCAGCATTTT. As protein: CASSSRVNQPQHF.